One and the same sample provided the 30 T cell receptor beta chains below, sequenced in a study of beta chain features in type 1 diabetes. Whole-study results and caveats: People with Type 1 diabetes carried modestly yet significantly shorter TCRB CDR3s in all four CD4+ subsets.

These receptors lack a known antigen. The study reverse transcribed the entire isolated RNA, so it sequenced expressed TCRB transcripts. The method was immunoSEQ multiplex PCR; TCRdb's version includes in-frame clones alone and lacks a portion of them. The data show over 600,000 clones, over 10% seen once. The sequencing input was naive CD4+ T cells from blood. All receptors come from a man aged 25 to 40 with type 1 diabetes.

The chain combines TRBV9 with TRBJ2-6; tentatively, D is TRBD2 (5 bases). The CDR3 has 14 residues. Per the germline V gene, CDR1 is SGDLS and CDR2 is YYNGEE. Trimming shortened V by 3 bases and J by 2 bases, and 6 bases separated the two germline ends. The CDR3 DNA reads as TGTGCCAGCAGCGAGGGAGCTGGGGCCAACGTCCTGACTTTC. As protein: CASSEGAGANVLTF.

This clone occurred a few times. This chain connects TRBV6-5 to TRBJ2-7; D is unresolved. CDR1 is MNHEY, CDR2 SVGAGI, per germline. Deletions cut 5 bases from V and 5 bases from J, with 10 bases between. The CDR3 is 12 amino acids. This CDR3 reads CASSAAYNEQYF. DNA for the CDR3: TGTGCCAGCAGTGCGGCCTACAACGAGCAGTACTTC.

The rearrangement links TRBV6-5 to TRBJ2-2, with D maybe TRBD1 (5 bases). Germline assignment: CDR1 MNHEY and CDR2 SVGAGI. Trimming left V 9 bases short and J 4 bases short, with 6 bases between. The CDR3 totals 11 residues. CDR3 in amino acids: CARDSTGELFF. The CDR3 DNA reads as TGTGCCAGAGACAGCACCGGGGAGCTGTTTTTT.

Only one count was recorded for this clone. The chain uses TRBV30 and TRBJ2-2; tentatively, D is TRBD2 (6 bases). Per the germline V gene, CDR1 is GTSNPN and CDR2 is SVGIG (reference sequence). Trimming removed 5 bases at V and 1 base at J, with 20 bases between. The CDR3 totals 17 residues. The CDR3 sequence is CAWSLTVMGLNTGELFF. In DNA form, the CDR3 reads TGTGCCTGGTCGTTAACAGTAATGGGACTGAACACCGGGGAGCTGTTTTTT. Drawing the rest from reference TRBV30 and TRBJ2-2, the complete variable domain is SQTIHQWPATLVQPVGSPLSLECTVEGTSNPNLYWYRQAAGRGLQLLFYSVGIGQISSEVPQNLSASRPQDRQFILSSKKLLLSDSGFYLCAWSLTVMGLNTGELFFGEGSRLTVL.

This clone appeared a few times. V is TRBV30 and J is TRBJ1-2; TRBD1 might be the D (5 bases). The CDR3 has 18 residues. From germline, CDR1 is GTSNPN and CDR2 SVGIG (reference sequence). V was trimmed by 0 bases and J by 2 bases, leaving 22 bases between them. Written as DNA, the CDR3 is TGTGCCTGGAGTGTAAGATCCCTACGGGGCGCCTCGAACTATGGCTACACCTTC. Translation gives CAWSVRSLRGASNYGYTF.

This clone was counted between two and nine times. This chain connects TRBV7-9 to TRBJ2-7; D is unresolved. Germline CDR1 is SEHNR and CDR2 is FQNEAQ (reference sequence). The V gene lost 5 bases and the J gene lost 0 bases, with 11 bases spanning the gap. The CDR3 totals 14 residues. CDR3 residues: CASSLPSRSYEQYF. The CDR3 nucleotides read TGTGCCAGCAGCCTGCCCTCCCGCTCCTACGAGCAGTACTTC.

V is TRBV10-3 and J is TRBJ2-3; maybe TRBD2 (7 bases). Trimming removed 3 bases at V and 7 bases at J, with 32 bases between. This CDR3 contains 20 residues. Germline-derived CDR1 and CDR2 are ENHRY and SYGVKD. The CDR3 nucleotides are TGTGCCATCAGTGACCACCCCTCCGCACGCGGGGGCATAGGGCCCCATACGCAGTATTTT. Encoded protein: CAISDHPSARGGIGPHTQYF.

J is TRBJ1-1 and V is TRBV4-2; D is ambiguous. From germline, CDR1 is LGHNA and CDR2 YNFKEQ. The CDR3 length is 15 residues. Trimming took off 1 base at V and 1 base at J, with 10 bases between the two ends. Here the CDR3 reads CASSQVPGGNTEAFF. Written as DNA, the CDR3 is TGTGCCAGCAGCCAAGTTCCAGGCGGGAACACTGAAGCTTTCTTT.

This clone was found a few times. The chain links TRBV4-3 to TRBJ2-1; 9 bases map to TRBD1. Per germline, CDR1 LGHNA and CDR2 YSLEER. CDR3 size: 14 residues. Germline trimming cut 8 bases from V and 4 bases from J; bases unmatched to any gene: 6. For the CDR3, the DNA is TGCGCCAGCTCAGGGACAGGGATATACAATGAGCAGTTCTTC. Translating gives CASSGTGIYNEQFF.

The chain links TRBV10-3 to TRBJ1-2; 9 bases agree with TRBD1. V dropped 11 bases and J dropped 4; count of bases not matched to a gene: 11. The CDR3 loop spans 14 amino acids. Germline V CDR1 and CDR2: ENHRY, SYGVKD. The CDR3 region is CAATTGGDIYGYTF. The CDR3 DNA follows: TGTGCCGCCACCACAGGGGGCGATATCTATGGCTACACCTTC.

V and J are TRBV5-4 and TRBJ2-2; D is uncertain. Germline V gene lookup returns CDR1 SGHNT and CDR2 YYREEE (reference sequence). The CDR3 contains 15 residues. V lost 1 base to trimming and J lost 6 bases, with 13 bases between them. The CDR3 DNA reads as TGTGCCAGCAGCTTGAGCCAGACCGGATCCGGGGAGCTGTTTTTT. This codes for CASSLSQTGSGELFF.

In the case of this clone: Different DNA sequences within this sample yield the same CDR3. V usage is TRBV6-1 and J usage is TRBJ2-2, with D unclear. The germline V and J ends were trimmed by 1 base and 4 bases, with 7 bases remaining between them. The CDR3 spans 14 residues. CDR1 and CDR2 (germline): MNHNS, SASEGT. The CDR3 region has the DNA TGTGCCAGCAGTGAAGTAGGCGGCACCGGGGAGCTGTTTTTT. This translates into CASSEVGGTGELFF.

A few counts support this clone. The chain has TRBV7-3 and TRBJ2-3; D gene ambiguous. Trimming cost V 5 bases and J 2 bases, with 17 bases left between them. The CDR3 spans 16 residues. The germline V gene has CDR1 SGHTA and CDR2 FQGTGA. The CDR3 bases are TGTGCCAGCAGCCTTCGAGGATCACTTTTCACAGATACGCAGTATTTT. Residues: CASSLRGSLFTDTQYF.

The rearrangement joins TRBV7-2 to TRBJ2-5, with D perhaps being TRBD1 or TRBD2 (6 bases each). The CDR3 extends over 16 amino acids. V lost 2 bases to trimming and J lost 1 base, with 14 bases between them. Germline V gene sequence: CDR1 SGHTA, CDR2 FQGNSA. The CDR3 reads CASSLSGATGQETQYF. The CDR3 DNA sequence: TGTGCCAGCAGCTTATCGGGGGCGACGGGCCAAGAGACCCAGTACTTC. The complete variable domain, with remaining parts taken from reference TRBV7-2 and TRBJ2-5, reads GAGVSQSPSNKVTEKGKDVELRCDPISGHTALYWYRQSLGQGLEFLIYFQGNSAPDKSGLPSDRFSAERTGGSVSTLTIQRTQQEDSAVYLCASSLSGATGQETQYFGPGTRLLVL.

The chain joins TRBV18 to TRBJ1-3; D is uncertain. With 5 bases removed from V and 3 bases from J, the gap between germline ends came to 14 bases. From germline, CDR1 is KGHSH and CDR2 LQKENI. CDR3 length: 15 amino acids. In DNA, the CDR3 is TGTGCCAGCTCAGCCACAGATCTCCGTGGAAACACCATATATTTT. Protein: CASSATDLRGNTIYF.

The chain is built from TRBV7-2 and TRBJ2-7; no definite D call. V shed 8 bases and J shed 4 bases, with 12 bases lying between them. The CDR3 length is 12 residues. CDR1 is SGHTA and CDR2 is FQGNSA in the germline V gene. The CDR3: CASGDSLYEQYF. CDR3 in DNA: TGTGCCAGCGGGGATTCATTATACGAGCAGTACTTC.

This clone has just a few counts. This chain links TRBV2 with TRBJ1-5; TRBD1 aligns across 8 bases. CDR3 size: 13 residues. Germline V gene data show CDR1 as SNHLY and CDR2 as FYNNEI. V lost 6 bases and J lost 7; bases outside the gene matches: 5. The CDR3 here is CASSGQGEQPQHF. CDR3 nucleotides: TGTGCCAGCAGCGGACAGGGAGAACAGCCCCAGCATTTT.

The chain employs TRBV11-2 and TRBJ2-3, with D perhaps being TRBD1 or TRBD2 (6 bases each). This CDR3 has 17 amino acids. V was pared by 3 bases and J by 6 bases, with 22 bases between. In germline, CDR1 is SGHAT, CDR2 FQNNGV. CDR3 coding DNA: TGTGCCAGCAGCTTGGCCTTCGGGGGCGCCGTGACCGATACGCAGTATTTT. It specifies CASSLAFGGAVTDTQYF.

This clone was observed a few times. The gene calls are TRBV6-6 and TRBJ1-4, with TRBD1 as a possible D gene (5 bases). CDR1 MNHNY and CDR2 SVGAGI come from the germline V gene (reference sequence). The CDR3 is 14 amino acids. Trimming stripped 6 bases from V and 7 bases from J, with 15 bases between. The CDR3 protein is CASSHLGQREKLFF. The CDR3, as DNA: TGTGCCAGCAGCCATCTCGGACAACGTGAAAAACTGTTTTTT.

This clone turned up a few times. The rearrangement links TRBV19 to TRBJ2-3; D gene unclear. Between the trimmed V and J ends, which lost 5 bases and 2 bases, there was a span of 11 bases. There are 14 residues in the CDR3. CDR1 is LNHDA and CDR2 is SQIVND in the germline V gene (reference sequence). CDR3 in amino acids: CASSLLMTTDTQYF. CDR3 in DNA: TGTGCCAGTAGTCTGTTGATGACCACAGATACGCAGTATTTT.

This clone was counted a few times. CDR3 residues: CATSRDPIQGNQPQHF. The CDR3 DNA reads TGTGCCACCAGCAGAGACCCCATACAGGGCAATCAGCCCCAGCATTTT. This sequence joins TRBV15 and TRBJ1-5; possibly TRBD1 for D (5 bases). The ends were cut back, 0 bases at V and 2 bases at J, with 11 bases in the middle. This CDR3 spans 16 amino acids. CDR1 LNHNV and CDR2 YYDKDF come from the germline V gene (reference sequence).

The rearrangement joins TRBV19 to TRBJ1-1; TRBD1 matches 9 bases. Germline trimming cut 3 bases from V and 4 bases from J; bases unmatched to any gene: 6. Germline CDR1 reads LNHDA; CDR2 reads SQIVND (reference sequence). CDR3 length: 15 amino acids. The CDR3, as DNA: TGTGCCAGTAGTATTCAAGGGACAGGGAGCACTGAAGCTTTCTTT. Translation: CASSIQGTGSTEAFF.

This clone was detected a few times. The V call is TRBV27, the J call TRBJ1-5; possibly TRBD1 for D (5 bases). The V end lost 3 bases, the J end lost 7 bases, and 10 bases lay between the germline ends. The CDR3 loop spans 13 amino acids. The germline V gene encodes CDR1 MNHEY and CDR2 SMNVEV (reference sequence). In nucleotides, the CDR3 is TGTGCCAGCAGTTTGATGGGGGACCAGCCCCAGCATTTT. Translating gives CASSLMGDQPQHF.

This clone came up a few times. V gene TRBV7-9 combines with J gene TRBJ1-1; TRBD1 is a possible D gene (6 bases). V lost 0 bases and J 6 bases, leaving 8 bases between the germline ends. The CDR3 runs 13 residues. The germline V gene has CDR1 SEHNR and CDR2 FQNEAQ (reference sequence). The CDR3 bases are TGTGCCAGCAGCTTAGCAGAGGGGGCTGAAGCTTTCTTT. This codes for CASSLAEGAEAFF.

This clone was seen more than once but under ten times. The rearrangement uses TRBV11-3 and TRBJ2-1; the D gene is possibly TRBD1 (6 bases). Looked up from germline, CDR1 is SGHNT and CDR2 is YENEEA. This CDR3 is 13 amino acids long. The V gene lost 1 base and the J gene lost 10 bases, with 11 bases spanning the gap. The CDR3 reads CASSLVVGTEQFF. CDR3 nucleotides: TGTGCCAGCAGCTTAGTCGTTGGGACAGAGCAGTTCTTC. The full variable domain, in which reference TRBV11-3 and TRBJ2-1 provide the parts outside the CDR3, is EAGVVQSPRYKIIEKKQPVAFWCNPISGHNTLYWYLQNLGQGPELLIRYENEEAVDDSQLPKDRFSAERLKGVDSTLKIQPAELGDSAVYLCASSLVVGTEQFFGPGTRLTVL.

This clone has a handful of counts. The chain uses TRBV20-1 and TRBJ2-4; D remains unclear. V lost 6 bases, J lost 8 bases, and 11 bases lay in between. CDR3 length: 11 amino acids. The V gene's germline CDR1 is DFQATT and CDR2 SNEGSKA (reference sequence). The CDR3 sequence is CSAIGPDIQYF. The CDR3 DNA is TGCAGTGCCATCGGACCTGACATTCAGTACTTC.

This clone was recorded a few times. The V gene is TRBV7-2, the J gene TRBJ1-2; 7 bases fit TRBD1. V lost 5 bases and J lost 3; bases outside the gene matches: 3. Germline CDR1 is SGHTA and CDR2 is FQGNSA. CDR3 length: 13 residues. CDR3 region: CASSAGTDYGYTF. The CDR3 DNA reads as TGTGCCAGCAGCGCTGGGACAGACTATGGCTACACCTTC.

This rearrangement joins TRBV30 to TRBJ2-7; possibly TRBD2 for D (6 bases). Per the germline V gene, CDR1 is GTSNPN and CDR2 is SVGIG (reference sequence). Trimming took off 2 bases at V and 3 bases at J, with 8 bases between the two ends. CDR3 length equals 12 residues. CDR3 in DNA: TGTGCCTGGAGTCGGGGGTACTACGAGCAGTACTTC. Protein product: CAWSRGYYEQYF. The full variable domain, its missing parts supplied by reference TRBV30 and TRBJ2-7, is SQTIHQWPATLVQPVGSPLSLECTVEGTSNPNLYWYRQAAGRGLQLLFYSVGIGQISSEVPQNLSASRPQDRQFILSSKKLLLSDSGFYLCAWSRGYYEQYFGPGTRLTVT.

In its sample, this clone was seen once. This chain links TRBV7-2 with TRBJ2-7; TRBD1 matches 9 bases. The CDR3 spans 15 residues. V shed 1 base, J shed 2 bases, and the junction held 3 bases outside the gene matches. The germline V gene has CDR1 SGHTA and CDR2 FQGNSA. The CDR3 nucleotides read TGTGCCAGCAGCTTAGTTGGGACAGGGACCTACGAGCAGTACTTC. As protein: CASSLVGTGTYEQYF. Filled out from reference TRBV7-2 and TRBJ2-7, the complete variable domain reads GAGVSQSPSNKVTEKGKDVELRCDPISGHTALYWYRQSLGQGLEFLIYFQGNSAPDKSGLPSDRFSAERTGGSVSTLTIQRTQQEDSAVYLCASSLVGTGTYEQYFGPGTRLTVT.

This chain links TRBV13 with TRBJ2-7; D remains unclear. The CDR3 loop spans 15 amino acids. CDR1 and CDR2 (germline): PRHDT, FYEKMQ (reference sequence). V was shortened by 4 bases and J by 7 bases, with 20 bases between the two germline ends. CDR3: CASSSPRSTTMEQYF. In nucleotides, the CDR3 is TGTGCCAGCAGCTCCCCCCGATCCACTACGATGGAGCAGTACTTC.